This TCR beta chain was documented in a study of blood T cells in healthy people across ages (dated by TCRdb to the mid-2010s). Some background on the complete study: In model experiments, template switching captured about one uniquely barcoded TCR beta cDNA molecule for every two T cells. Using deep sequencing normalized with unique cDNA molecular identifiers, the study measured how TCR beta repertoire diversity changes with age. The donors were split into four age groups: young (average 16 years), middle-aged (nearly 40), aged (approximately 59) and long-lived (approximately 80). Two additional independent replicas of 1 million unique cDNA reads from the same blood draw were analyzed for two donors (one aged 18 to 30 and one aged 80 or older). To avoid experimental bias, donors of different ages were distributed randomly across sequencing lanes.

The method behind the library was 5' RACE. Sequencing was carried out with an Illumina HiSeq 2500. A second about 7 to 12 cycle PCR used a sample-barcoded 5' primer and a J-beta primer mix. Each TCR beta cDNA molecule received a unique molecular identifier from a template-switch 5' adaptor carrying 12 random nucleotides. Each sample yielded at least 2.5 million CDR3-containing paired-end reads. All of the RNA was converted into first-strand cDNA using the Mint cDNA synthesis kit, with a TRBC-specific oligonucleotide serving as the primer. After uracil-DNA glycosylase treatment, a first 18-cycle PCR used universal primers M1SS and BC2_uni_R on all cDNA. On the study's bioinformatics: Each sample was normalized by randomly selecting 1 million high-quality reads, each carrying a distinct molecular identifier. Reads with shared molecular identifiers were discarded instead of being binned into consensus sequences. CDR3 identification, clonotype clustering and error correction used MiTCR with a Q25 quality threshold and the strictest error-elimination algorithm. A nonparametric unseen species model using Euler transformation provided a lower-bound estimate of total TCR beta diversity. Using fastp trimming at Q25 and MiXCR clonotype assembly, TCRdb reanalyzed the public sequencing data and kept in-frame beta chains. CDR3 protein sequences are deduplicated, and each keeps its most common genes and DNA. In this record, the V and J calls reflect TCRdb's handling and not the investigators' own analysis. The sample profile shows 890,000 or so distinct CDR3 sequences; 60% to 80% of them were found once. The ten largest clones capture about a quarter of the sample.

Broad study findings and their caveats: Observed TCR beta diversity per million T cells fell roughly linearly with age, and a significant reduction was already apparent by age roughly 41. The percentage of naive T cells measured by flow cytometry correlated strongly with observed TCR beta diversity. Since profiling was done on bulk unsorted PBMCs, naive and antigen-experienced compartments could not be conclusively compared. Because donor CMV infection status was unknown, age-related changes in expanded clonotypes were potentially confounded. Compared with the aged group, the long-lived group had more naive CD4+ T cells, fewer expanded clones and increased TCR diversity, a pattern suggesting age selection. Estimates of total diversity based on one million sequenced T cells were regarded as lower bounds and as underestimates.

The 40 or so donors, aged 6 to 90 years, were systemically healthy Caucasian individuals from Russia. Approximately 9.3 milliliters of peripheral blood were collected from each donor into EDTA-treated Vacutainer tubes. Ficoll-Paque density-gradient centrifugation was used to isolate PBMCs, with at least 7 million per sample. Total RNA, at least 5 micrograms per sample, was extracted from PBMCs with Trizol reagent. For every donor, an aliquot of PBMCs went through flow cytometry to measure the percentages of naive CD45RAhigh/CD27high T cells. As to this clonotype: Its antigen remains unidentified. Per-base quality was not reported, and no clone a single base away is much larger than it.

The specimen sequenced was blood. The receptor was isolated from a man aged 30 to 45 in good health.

CDR3 sequence: CASSQEQLAEADTQYF. The base sequence is TGTGCCAGCAGCCAAGAGCAACTAGCGGAAGCAGATACGCAGTATTTT. The chain employs TRBV4-2 and TRBJ2-3; 8 bases in between match TRBD2. From its cysteine to its phenylalanine, the CDR3 spans 16 amino acids. Solely the CDR3 DNA is kept, with 48 bases framed from the first base. CDR1 and CDR2 (LGHNA, YNFKEQ) derive from the germline V gene. The germline V end is reduced by 0 bases and the J end by 4 bases; junction bases left unmatched: 6.